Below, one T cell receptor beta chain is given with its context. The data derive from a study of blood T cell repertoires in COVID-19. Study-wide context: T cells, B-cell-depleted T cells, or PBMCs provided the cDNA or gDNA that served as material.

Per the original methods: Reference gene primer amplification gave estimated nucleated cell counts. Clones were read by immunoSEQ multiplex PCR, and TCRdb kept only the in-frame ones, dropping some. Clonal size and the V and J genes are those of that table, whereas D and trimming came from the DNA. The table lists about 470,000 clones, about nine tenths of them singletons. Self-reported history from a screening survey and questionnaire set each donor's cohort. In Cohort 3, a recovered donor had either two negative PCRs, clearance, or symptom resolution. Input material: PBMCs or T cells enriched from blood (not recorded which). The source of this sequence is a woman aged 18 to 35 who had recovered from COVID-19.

This chain's CDR3 is CASGGKLPGEEDTGELFF. DNA for the CDR3: TGTGCCAGCGGGGGTAAGCTGCCCGGGGAGGAAGACACCGGGGAGCTGTTTTTT. The chain is built from TRBV28 and TRBJ2-2, with D perhaps TRBD2 (6 bases). Germline CDR1 reads MDHEN; CDR2 reads SYDVKM. CDR3 length: 18 residues. V shed 8 bases and J shed 3 bases, with 25 bases lying between them.